This paragraph covers one T cell receptor beta chain sequence. This clonotype occurred a few times. It lacks a known antigen. Base qualities are missing; no much larger clone stands one base away. The germline V gene specifies MNHEY as CDR1 and SVGEGT as CDR2. For this chain, trimming is 2 bases at the V end and 8 bases at the J end, and the number of junction bases without a gene match is 5. From the cysteine up to the phenylalanine, the CDR3 has a length of 15 residues. CDR3 DNA only is kept here, 45 bases in frame from base 1. This specimen belongs to a study of T cell repertoires in cytomegalovirus infection (dated by TCRdb to the late 2010s). A note on the overall study: Peptide stimulations targeted recently identified HLA-C-restricted CMV epitopes, whose presentation resists viral immunomodulation, together with well-studied HLA-B-restricted epitopes. Donor HLA type was relevant to the analysis, as public TCR beta signatures indicated carriage of CMV infection together with the matching HLA type.

The sequencer was an Illumina HiSeq 1500. The public reads were quality trimmed at Q25 with fastp and then assembled into clones with MiXCR by TCRdb, keeping productive beta chains. Each entry merges the rows of one CDR3 protein and shows their most common DNA and genes. This sample has hundreds of thousands of distinct CDR3 sequences in its table, and roughly 30% of those were observed once. The ten largest clones capture more than 12% of the sample. General conclusions and limits of the study: In both this cohort and an independent cohort of several hundred donors, the cumulative frequency of public TCR beta family members distinguished carriers of CMV infection plus the relevant HLA type. The ex vivo response was dominated by HLA-C-restricted CMV-specific TCR beta clonotypes, which also provided the single most frequent clonotype in two of eight donors.

What the treatment or condition label conveys for this sample: in vitro stimulation with specific CMV peptide epitopes to enrich CMV-specific T cells. This TCR came from a human donor in good health (CMV status not recorded). Some clones in this sample may be carry-over from other donors' samples. Sequenced here: cultured CD8+ T cells from PBMCs, sampled from culture after CMV antigen stimulation. The V gene is TRBV6-2 or TRBV6-3 and the J gene is TRBJ2-1; 11 bases in the middle match TRBD1. In nucleotides, the sequence is TGTGCCAGCAGTTACCTCAGGACAGGGGGCCATGAGCAGTTCTTC. It translates to CASSYLRTGGHEQFF.